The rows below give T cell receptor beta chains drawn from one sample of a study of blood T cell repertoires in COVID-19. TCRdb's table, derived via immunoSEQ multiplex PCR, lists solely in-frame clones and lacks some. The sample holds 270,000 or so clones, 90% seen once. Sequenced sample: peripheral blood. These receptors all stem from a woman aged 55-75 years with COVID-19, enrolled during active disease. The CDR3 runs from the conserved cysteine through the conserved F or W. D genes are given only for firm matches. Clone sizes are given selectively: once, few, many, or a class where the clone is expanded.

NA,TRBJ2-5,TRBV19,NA,CASSRLGQEQTQYF,TGTGCCAGTAGCAGGCTGGGCCAAGAACAGACCCAGTACTTC
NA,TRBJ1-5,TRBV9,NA,CASSALEAGPQHF,TGTGCCAGCAGCGCCTTGGAGGCTGGGCCCCAGCATTTT
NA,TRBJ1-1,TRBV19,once,CASSILKGSRNTEAFF,TGTGCCAGTAGTATCCTAAAAGGGAGTAGGAACACTGAAGCTTTCTTT
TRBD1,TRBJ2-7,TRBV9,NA,CASSVTTGGAFYEQYF,TGTGCCAGCAGCGTAACGACAGGGGGAGCATTCTACGAGCAGTACTTC
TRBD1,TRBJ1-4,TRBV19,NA,CASSTGQGASKLFF,TGTGCCAGTAGTACGGGACAGGGGGCAAGTAAGCTGTTTTTT
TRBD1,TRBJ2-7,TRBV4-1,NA,CASSHEGQGSYEQYF,TGCGCCAGCAGCCATGAGGGACAGGGATCCTACGAGCAGTACTTC
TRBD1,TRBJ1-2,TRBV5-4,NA,CASSFNRGVNYGYTF,TGTGCCAGCAGCTTTAACAGGGGCGTCAACTATGGCTACACCTTC
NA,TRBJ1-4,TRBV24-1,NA,CATSDFVRANEKLFF,TGTGCCACCAGTGATTTTGTGAGAGCTAATGAAAAACTGTTTTTT
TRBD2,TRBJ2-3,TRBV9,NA,CASSVEASGVPNTQYF,TGTGCCAGCAGCGTAGAGGCTAGCGGGGTGCCCAATACGCAGTATTTT
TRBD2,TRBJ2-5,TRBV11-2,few,CASSARAGQETQYF,TGTGCCAGCAGCGCTCGAGCGGGACAAGAGACCCAGTACTTC
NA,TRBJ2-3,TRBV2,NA,CASKAGSTDTQYF,TGTGCCAGCAAGGCGGGGTCCACAGATACGCAGTATTTT
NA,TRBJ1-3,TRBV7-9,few,CASLYRGSGNTIYF,TGTGCCAGCCTCTACCGGGGCTCTGGAAACACCATATATTTT
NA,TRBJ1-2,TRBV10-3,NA,CAIDNGDGNYGYTF,TGTGCCATCGATAACGGGGATGGAAACTATGGCTACACCTTC
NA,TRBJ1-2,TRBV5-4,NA,CASSFNGDFFNGYTF,TGTGCCAGCAGCTTTAACGGGGACTTCTTTAATGGCTACACCTTC
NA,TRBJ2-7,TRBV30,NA,CAWNVAGNEQYF,TGTGCCTGGAATGTAGCAGGGAACGAGCAGTACTTC
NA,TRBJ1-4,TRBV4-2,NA,CASSPGLGTNEKLFF,TGTGCCAGCAGCCCAGGGCTTGGGACTAATGAAAAACTGTTTTTT
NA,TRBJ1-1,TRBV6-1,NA,CASSGRQDTNGNTEAFF,TGTGCCAGCAGTGGCCGACAGGATACAAACGGGAACACTGAAGCTTTCTTT
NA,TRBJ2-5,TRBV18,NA,CASSPRGGETQYF,TGTGCCAGCTCACCGAGGGGAGGAGAGACCCAGTACTTC
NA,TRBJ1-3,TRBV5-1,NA,CASSSWGGATGNTIYF,TGCGCCAGCAGCTCCTGGGGGGGCGCAACTGGAAACACCATATATTTT
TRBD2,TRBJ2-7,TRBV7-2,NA,CASSLYGLAGGEQYF,TGTGCCAGCAGCTTATACGGCCTAGCGGGGGGCGAGCAGTACTTC
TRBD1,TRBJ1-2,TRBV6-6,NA,CASSTGGADYGYTF,TGTGCCAGCAGCACAGGGGGCGCTGACTATGGCTACACCTTC
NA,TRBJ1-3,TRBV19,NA,CASSIRRASGNTIYF,TGTGCCAGTAGTATCAGGCGGGCCTCTGGAAACACCATATATTTT
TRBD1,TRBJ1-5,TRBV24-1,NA,CATSDSCRDRGLGPGQPQHF,TGTGCCACCAGTGATTCGTGCCGGGACAGGGGTTTGGGGCCCGGGCAGCCCCAGCATTTT
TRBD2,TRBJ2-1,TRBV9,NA,CASSVGSSGGLISSYNEQFF,TGTGCCAGCAGCGTAGGGTCTAGCGGGGGGCTAATAAGCTCCTACAATGAGCAGTTCTTC
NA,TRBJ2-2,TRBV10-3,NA,CAISGIEGGGELFF,TGTGCCATCAGTGGTATCGAGGGAGGCGGGGAGCTGTTTTTT
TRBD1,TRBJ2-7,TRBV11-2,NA,CASSQQGGYEQYF,TGTGCCAGCAGTCAACAGGGGGGCTACGAGCAGTACTTC